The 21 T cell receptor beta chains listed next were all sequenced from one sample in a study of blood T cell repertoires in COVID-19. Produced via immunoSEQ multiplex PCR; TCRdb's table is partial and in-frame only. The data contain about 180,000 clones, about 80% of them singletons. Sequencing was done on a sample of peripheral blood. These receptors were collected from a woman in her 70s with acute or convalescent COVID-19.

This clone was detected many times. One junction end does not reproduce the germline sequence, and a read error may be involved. The chain's CDR3 is CASSLTGTGGGGQNF. In DNA form, the CDR3 reads TGCGCCAGCAGCCTGACCGGGACAGGGGGCGGGGGCCAAAACTTC. The chain is built from TRBV5-1 and TRBJ1-2, with TRBD1 matching 12 bases. CDR3 length: 15 amino acids. CDR1 and CDR2 (germline): SGHRS, YFSETQ.

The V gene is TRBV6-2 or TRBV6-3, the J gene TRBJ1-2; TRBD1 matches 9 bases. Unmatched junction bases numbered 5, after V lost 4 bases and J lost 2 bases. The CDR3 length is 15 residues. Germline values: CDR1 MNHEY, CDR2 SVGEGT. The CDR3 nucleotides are TGTGCCAGCAGTTCCCGGGACAGGGCGAACTATGGCTACACCTTC. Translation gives CASSSRDRANYGYTF.

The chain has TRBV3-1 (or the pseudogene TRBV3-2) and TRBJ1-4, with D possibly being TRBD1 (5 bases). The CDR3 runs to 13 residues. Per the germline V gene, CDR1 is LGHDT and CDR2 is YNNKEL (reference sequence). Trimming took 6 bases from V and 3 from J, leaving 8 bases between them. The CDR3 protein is CASSPGSNEKLFF. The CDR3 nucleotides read TGTGCCAGCAGTCCAGGGTCTAATGAAAAACTGTTTTTT.

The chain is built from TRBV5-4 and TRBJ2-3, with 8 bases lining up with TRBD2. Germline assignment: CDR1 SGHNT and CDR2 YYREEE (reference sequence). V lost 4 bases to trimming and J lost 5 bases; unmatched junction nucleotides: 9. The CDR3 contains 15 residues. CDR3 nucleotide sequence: TGTGCCAGCAGCCCCGGTAGCGGGAACAGAGATACGCAGTATTTT. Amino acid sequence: CASSPGSGNRDTQYF.

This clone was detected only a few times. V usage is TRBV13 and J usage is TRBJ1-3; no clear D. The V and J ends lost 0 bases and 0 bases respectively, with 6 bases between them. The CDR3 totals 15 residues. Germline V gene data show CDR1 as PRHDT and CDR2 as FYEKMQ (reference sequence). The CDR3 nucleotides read TGTGCCAGCAGCTTAGGAGGGAGCTCTGGAAACACCATATATTTT. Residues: CASSLGGSSGNTIYF. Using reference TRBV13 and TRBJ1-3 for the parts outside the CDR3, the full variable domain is AAGVIQSPRHLIKEKRETATLKCYPIPRHDTVYWYQQGPGQDPQFLISFYEKMQSDKGSIPDRFSAQQFSDYHSELNMSSLELGDSALYFCASSLGGSSGNTIYFGEGSWLTVV.

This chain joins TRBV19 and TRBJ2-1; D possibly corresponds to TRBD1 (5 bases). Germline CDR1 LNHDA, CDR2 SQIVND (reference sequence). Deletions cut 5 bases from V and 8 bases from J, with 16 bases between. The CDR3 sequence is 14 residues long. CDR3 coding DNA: TGTGCCAGTAGTCTAGTCTCGTGGGGCTATGAGCAGTTCTTC. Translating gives CASSLVSWGYEQFF.

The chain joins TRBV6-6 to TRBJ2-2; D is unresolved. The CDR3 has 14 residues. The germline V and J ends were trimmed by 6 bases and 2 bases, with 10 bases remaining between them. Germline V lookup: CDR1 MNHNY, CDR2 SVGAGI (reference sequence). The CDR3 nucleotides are TGTGCCAGCAGGGGCAGCCTTAACACCGGGGAGCTGTTTTTT. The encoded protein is CASRGSLNTGELFF.

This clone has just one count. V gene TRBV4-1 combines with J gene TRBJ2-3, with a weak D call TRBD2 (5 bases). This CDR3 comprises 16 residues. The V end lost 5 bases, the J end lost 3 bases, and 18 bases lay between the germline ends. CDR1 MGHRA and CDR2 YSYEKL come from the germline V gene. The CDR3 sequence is CASSSRSRGETDTQYF. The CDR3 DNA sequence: TGCGCCAGCAGCTCCCGATCCCGGGGTGAGACAGATACGCAGTATTTT.

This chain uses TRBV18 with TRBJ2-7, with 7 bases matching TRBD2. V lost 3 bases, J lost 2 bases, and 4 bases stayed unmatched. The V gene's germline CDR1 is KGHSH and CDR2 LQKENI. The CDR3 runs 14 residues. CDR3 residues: CASSPGGRAYEQYF. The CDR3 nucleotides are TGTGCCAGCTCACCGGGAGGGAGAGCCTACGAGCAGTACTTC.

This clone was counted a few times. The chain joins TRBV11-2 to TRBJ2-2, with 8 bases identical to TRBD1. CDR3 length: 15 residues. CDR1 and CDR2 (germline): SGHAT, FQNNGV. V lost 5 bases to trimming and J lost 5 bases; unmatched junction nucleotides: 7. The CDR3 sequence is CASSTDRVLTGELFF. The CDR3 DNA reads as TGTGCCAGCAGCACGGACAGGGTTTTGACCGGGGAGCTGTTTTTT.

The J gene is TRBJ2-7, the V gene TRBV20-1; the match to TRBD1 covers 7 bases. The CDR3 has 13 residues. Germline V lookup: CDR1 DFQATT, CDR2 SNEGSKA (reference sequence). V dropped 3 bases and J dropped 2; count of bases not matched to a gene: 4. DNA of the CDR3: TGCAGTGCTAGTTTGCAGGGGGCCTACGAGCAGTACTTC. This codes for CSASLQGAYEQYF.

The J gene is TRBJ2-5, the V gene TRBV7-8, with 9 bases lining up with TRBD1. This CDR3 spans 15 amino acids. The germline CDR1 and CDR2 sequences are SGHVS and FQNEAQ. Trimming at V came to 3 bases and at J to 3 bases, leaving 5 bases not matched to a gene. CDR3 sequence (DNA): TGTGCCAGCAGCTTGGGACAGGGCAATGAAGAGACCCAGTACTTC. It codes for CASSLGQGNEETQYF.

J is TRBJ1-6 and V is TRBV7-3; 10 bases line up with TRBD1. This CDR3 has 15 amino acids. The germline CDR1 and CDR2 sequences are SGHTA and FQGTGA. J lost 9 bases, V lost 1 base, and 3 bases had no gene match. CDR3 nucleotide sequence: TGTGCCAGCAGCTTAAGGACAGGGGGAGGTTCACCCCTCCACTTT. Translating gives CASSLRTGGGSPLHF.

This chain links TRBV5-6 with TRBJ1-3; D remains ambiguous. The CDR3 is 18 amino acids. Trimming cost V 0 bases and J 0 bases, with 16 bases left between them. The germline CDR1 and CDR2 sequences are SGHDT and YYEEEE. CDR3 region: CASSLVAGRAGSGNTIYF. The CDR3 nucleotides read TGTGCCAGCAGCTTGGTGGCTGGCCGAGCGGGCTCTGGAAACACCATATATTTT.

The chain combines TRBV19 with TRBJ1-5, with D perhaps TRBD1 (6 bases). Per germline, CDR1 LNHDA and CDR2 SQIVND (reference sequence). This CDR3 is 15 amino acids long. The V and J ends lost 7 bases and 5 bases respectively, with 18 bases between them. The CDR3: CASTRTDTADQPQHF. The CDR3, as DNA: TGTGCCAGTACCAGGACAGACACAGCCGATCAGCCCCAGCATTTT.

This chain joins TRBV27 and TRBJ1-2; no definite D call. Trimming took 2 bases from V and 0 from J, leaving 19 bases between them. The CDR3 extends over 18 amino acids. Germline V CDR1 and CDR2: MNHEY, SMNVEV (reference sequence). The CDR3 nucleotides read TGTGCCAGCAGTTTAAATGGGCCGACGCCAACTTCTAACTATGGCTACACCTTC. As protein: CASSLNGPTPTSNYGYTF.

The CDR3 spells CASTKQGAGQPQHF. The CDR3 nucleotides are TGTGCCAGTACCAAACAGGGGGCTGGTCAGCCCCAGCATTTT. The chain uses TRBV19 and TRBJ1-5; 9 nucleotides align to TRBD1. This CDR3 has 14 amino acids. CDR1 and CDR2 (germline): LNHDA, SQIVND (reference sequence). Losses at the gene ends were 7 bases for V and 6 bases for J; bases not matched to a gene: 7. Looking up the rest from reference TRBV19 and TRBJ1-5 gives the full variable domain: DGGITQSPKYLFRKEGQNVTLSCEQNLNHDAMYWYRQDPGQGLRLIYYSQIVNDFQKGDIAEGYSVSREKKESFPLTVTSAQKNPTAFYLCASTKQGAGQPQHFGDGTRLSIL.

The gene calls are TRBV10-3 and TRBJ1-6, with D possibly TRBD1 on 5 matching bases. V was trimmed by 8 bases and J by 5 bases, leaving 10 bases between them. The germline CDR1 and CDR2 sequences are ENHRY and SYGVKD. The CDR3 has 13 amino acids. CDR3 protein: CAISTVDNSPLHF. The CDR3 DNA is TGTGCCATCTCGACAGTAGATAATTCACCCCTCCACTTT.

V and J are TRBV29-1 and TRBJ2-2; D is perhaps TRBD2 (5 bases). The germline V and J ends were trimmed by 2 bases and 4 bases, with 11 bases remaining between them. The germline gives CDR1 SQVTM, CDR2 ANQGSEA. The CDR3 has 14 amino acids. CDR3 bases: TGCAGCGTTGAATTGACCGCGGGCACCGGGGAGCTGTTTTTT. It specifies CSVELTAGTGELFF.

The CDR3 loop reads CAWTQGSSSYNSPLHF. The CDR3 bases are TGTGCCTGGACCCAGGGGTCGAGCTCCTATAATTCACCCCTCCACTTT. The chain has TRBV30 and TRBJ1-6; possibly TRBD1 for D (6 bases). With 4 bases removed from V and 0 bases from J, the gap between germline ends came to 13 bases. The CDR3 extends over 16 amino acids. Germline V gene sequence: CDR1 GTSNPN, CDR2 SVGIG (reference sequence).

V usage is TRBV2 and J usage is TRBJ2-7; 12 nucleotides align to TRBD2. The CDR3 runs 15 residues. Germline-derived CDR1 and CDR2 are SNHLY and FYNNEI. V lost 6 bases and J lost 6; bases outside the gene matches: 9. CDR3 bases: TGTGCCAGCAGGACGACTAGCGGGAGAATCTCCGAGCAGTACTTC. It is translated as CASRTTSGRISEQYF.